This TCR beta chain derives from a study of blood T cell repertoires in COVID-19. Study overall: The United States, Italy and Spain supplied acute and convalescent COVID-19 samples. Sources were T cells, B-cell-depleted T cells, or PBMCs; the material itself was cDNA or gDNA.

Seattle patient enrollment occurred during active infection, with longitudinal follow-up thereafter. In the original analysis: Amplification from reference gene primers served as the basis for estimated nucleated cell counts. The repertoire was sequenced with immunoSEQ multiplex PCR; TCRdb's copy has only in-frame clones and lacks some. V and J calls and clone size are as listed in that table; D and trimming were resolved from the DNA. The table records a few hundred thousand clones, over 75% of them present only once. Specimen: peripheral blood. The sequence derives from a woman aged 70-85 years with COVID-19, enrolled during active disease.

The CDR3 sequence: CASSTWDSEQYF. In nucleotides, the CDR3 is TGTGCCAGCAGTACCTGGGACAGCGAGCAGTACTTC. The chain uses TRBV6-5 and TRBJ2-7, with 7 nucleotides matching TRBD1. Germline CDR1 reads MNHEY; CDR2 reads SVGAGI. J lost 6 bases, V lost 5 bases, and 4 bases had no gene match. The CDR3 is 12 residues long.